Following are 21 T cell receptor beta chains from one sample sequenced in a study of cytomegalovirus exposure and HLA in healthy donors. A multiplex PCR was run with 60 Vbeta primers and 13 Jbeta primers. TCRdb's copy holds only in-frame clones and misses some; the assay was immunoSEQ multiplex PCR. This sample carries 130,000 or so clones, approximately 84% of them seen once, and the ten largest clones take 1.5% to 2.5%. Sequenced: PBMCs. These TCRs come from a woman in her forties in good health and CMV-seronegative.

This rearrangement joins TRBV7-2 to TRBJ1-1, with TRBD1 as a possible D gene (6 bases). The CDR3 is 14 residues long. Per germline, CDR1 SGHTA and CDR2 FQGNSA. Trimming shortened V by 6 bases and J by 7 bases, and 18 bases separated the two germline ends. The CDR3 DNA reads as TGTGCCAGCAGGGGAACAGGGTCCCAAATTGAAGCTTTCTTT. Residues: CASRGTGSQIEAFF. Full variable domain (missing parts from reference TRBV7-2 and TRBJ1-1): GAGVSQSPSNKVTEKGKDVELRCDPISGHTALYWYRQSLGQGLEFLIYFQGNSAPDKSGLPSDRFSAERTGGSVSTLTIQRTQQEDSAVYLCASRGTGSQIEAFFGQGTRLTVV.

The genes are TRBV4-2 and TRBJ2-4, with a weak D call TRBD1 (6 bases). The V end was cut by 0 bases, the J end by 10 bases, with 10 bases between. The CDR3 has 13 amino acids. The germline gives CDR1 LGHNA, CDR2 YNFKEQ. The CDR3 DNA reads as TGTGCCAGCAGCCAAGATGAACAGGGAATTCAGTACTTC. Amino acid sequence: CASSQDEQGIQYF.

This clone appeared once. The CDR3 sequence is CASSFLAGSSYEQYF. In DNA, the CDR3 is TGTGCCAGCAGTTTTCTAGCGGGGTCCTCCTACGAGCAGTACTTC. The chain is built from TRBV28 and TRBJ2-7, with 9 positions matching TRBD2. Germline assignment: CDR1 MDHEN and CDR2 SYDVKM. J gave up 0 bases and V 3 bases, and 3 bases lay outside the gene matches. The CDR3 runs to 15 residues.

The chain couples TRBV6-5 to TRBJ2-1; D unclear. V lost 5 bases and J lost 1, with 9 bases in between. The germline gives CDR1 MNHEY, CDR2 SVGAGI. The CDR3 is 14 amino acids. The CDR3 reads CASSAVTSYNEQFF. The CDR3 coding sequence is TGTGCCAGCAGTGCGGTTACATCCTACAATGAGCAGTTCTTC.

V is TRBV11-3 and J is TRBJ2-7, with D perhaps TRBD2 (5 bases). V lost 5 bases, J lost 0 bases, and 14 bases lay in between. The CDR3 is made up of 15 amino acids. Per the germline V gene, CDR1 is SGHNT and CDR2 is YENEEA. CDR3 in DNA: TGTGCCAGCAGCCCCGGTGGGAGAAGCTCCTACGAGCAGTACTTC. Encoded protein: CASSPGGRSSYEQYF.

The CDR3, as DNA: TGTGCCAGCAGCTTGTACGAGGGAGGGTCCGACGAGCAGTACTTC. This sequence encodes CASSLYEGGSDEQYF. This chain connects TRBV5-4 to TRBJ2-7; TRBD2 agrees at 7 bases. Germline V gene data show CDR1 as SGHNT and CDR2 as YYREEE (reference sequence). V lost 1 base and J lost 5; bases outside the gene matches: 9. This CDR3 has 15 amino acids.

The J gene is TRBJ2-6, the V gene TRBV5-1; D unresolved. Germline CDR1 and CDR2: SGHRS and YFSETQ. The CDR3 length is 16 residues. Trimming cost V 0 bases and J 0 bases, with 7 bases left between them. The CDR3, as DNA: TGCGCCAGCAGCTTGGTGGCAGGCTCTGGGGCCAACGTCCTGACTTTC. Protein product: CASSLVAGSGANVLTF.

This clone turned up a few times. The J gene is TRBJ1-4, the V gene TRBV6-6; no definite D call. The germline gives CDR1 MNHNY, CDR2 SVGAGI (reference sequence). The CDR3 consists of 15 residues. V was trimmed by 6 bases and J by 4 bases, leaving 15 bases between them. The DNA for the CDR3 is TGTGCCAGCAGCCCACGAGGTCGGGGTAATGAAAAACTGTTTTTT. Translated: CASSPRGRGNEKLFF.

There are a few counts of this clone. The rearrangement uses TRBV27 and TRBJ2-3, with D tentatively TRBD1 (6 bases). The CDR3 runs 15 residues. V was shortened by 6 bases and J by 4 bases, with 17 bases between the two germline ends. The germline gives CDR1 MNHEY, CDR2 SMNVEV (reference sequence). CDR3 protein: CASSLTGWNADTQYF. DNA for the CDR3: TGTGCCAGCAGCCTTACAGGGTGGAACGCAGATACGCAGTATTTT.

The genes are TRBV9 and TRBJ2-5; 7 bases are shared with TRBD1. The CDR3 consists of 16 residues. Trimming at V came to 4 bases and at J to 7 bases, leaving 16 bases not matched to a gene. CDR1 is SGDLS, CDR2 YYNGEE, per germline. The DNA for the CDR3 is TGTGCCAGCAGCCCCCGTAGAGATAAGGGGGCCTTGACCCAGTACTTC. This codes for CASSPRRDKGALTQYF.

CDR3 in amino acids: CASKRYEQYF. The CDR3 nucleotides read TGTGCCAGCAAGCGCTACGAGCAGTACTTC. V usage is TRBV6-1 and J usage is TRBJ2-7; the D is unclear. V dropped 7 bases and J dropped 3 bases, with 4 bases sitting between them. The CDR3 totals 10 residues. Germline lookup yields CDR1 MNHNS and CDR2 SASEGT.

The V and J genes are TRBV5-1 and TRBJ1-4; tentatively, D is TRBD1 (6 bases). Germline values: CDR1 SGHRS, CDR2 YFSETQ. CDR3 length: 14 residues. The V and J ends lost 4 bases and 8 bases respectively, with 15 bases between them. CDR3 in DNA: TGCGCCAGCAGCCCCGGACAGAAAGGGGAAAAACTGTTTTTT. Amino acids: CASSPGQKGEKLFF.

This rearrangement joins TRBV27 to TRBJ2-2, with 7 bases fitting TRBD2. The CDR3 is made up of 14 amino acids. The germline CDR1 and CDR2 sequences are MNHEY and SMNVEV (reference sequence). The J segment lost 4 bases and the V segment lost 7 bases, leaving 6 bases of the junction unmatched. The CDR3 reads CASTNTGGTGELFF. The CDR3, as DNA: TGTGCCAGCACTAACACGGGAGGCACCGGGGAGCTGTTTTTT.

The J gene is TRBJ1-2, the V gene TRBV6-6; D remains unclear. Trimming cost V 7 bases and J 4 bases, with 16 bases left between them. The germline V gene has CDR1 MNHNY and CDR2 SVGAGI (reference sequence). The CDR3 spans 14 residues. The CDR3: CASTSEGGIYGYTF. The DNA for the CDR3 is TGTGCCAGCACCTCGGAGGGAGGAATCTATGGCTACACCTTC.

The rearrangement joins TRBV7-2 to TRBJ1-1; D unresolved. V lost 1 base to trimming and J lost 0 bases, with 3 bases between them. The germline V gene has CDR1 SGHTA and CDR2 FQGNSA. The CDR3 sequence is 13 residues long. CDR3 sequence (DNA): TGTGCCAGCAGCTTAGAGCTGAACACTGAAGCTTTCTTT. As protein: CASSLELNTEAFF.

The CDR3 is CASSSDRGQETQYF. DNA for the CDR3: TGTGCCAGCAGTTCTGACAGGGGGCAAGAGACCCAGTACTTC. The gene calls are TRBV27 and TRBJ2-5, with TRBD1 matching 9 bases. The V and J ends lost 4 bases and 2 bases, in that order; junction bases with no gene match: 2. The CDR3 spans 14 residues. Germline CDR1 MNHEY, CDR2 SMNVEV (reference sequence).

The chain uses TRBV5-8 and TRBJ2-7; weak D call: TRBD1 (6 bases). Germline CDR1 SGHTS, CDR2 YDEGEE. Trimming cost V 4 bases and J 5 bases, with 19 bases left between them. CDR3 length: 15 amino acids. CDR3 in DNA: TGTGCCAGCAGCCCTCGCAGTTTACAGGGCAACGAGCAGTACTTC. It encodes CASSPRSLQGNEQYF.

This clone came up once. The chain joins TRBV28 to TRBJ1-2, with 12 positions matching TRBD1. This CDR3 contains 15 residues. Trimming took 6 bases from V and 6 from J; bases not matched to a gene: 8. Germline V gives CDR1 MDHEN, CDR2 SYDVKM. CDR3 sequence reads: CASSPRGDRGHGYTF. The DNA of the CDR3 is TGTGCCAGCAGCCCACGCGGGGACAGGGGGCATGGCTACACCTTC.

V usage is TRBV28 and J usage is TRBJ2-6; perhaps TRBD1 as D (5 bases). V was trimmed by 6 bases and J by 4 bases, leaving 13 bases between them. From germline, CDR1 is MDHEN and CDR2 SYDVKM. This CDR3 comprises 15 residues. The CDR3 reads CASREGVSGANVLTF. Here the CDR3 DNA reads TGTGCCAGCAGGGAAGGGGTATCCGGGGCCAACGTCCTGACTTTC.

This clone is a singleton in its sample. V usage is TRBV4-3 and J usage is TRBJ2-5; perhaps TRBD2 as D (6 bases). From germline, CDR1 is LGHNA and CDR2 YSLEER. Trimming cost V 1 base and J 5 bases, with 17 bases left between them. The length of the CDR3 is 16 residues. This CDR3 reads CASSQVTSRPGETQYF. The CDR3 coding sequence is TGCGCCAGCAGCCAAGTTACTAGCAGGCCTGGGGAGACCCAGTACTTC.

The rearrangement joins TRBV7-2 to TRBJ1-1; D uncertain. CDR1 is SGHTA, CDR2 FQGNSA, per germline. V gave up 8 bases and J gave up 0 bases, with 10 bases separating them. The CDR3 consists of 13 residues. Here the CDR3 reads CASLPQMNTEAFF. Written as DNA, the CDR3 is TGTGCCAGCCTCCCCCAGATGAACACTGAAGCTTTCTTT.